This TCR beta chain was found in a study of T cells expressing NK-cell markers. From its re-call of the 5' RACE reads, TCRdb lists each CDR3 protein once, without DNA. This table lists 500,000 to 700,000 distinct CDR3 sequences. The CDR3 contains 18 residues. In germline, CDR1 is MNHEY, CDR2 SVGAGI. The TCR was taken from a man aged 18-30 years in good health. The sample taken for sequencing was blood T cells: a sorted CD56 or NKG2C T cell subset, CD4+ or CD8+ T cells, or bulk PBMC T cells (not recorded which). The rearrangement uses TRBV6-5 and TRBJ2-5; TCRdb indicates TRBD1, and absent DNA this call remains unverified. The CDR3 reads CASSYAPPTGSIQETQYF.